The 30 T cell receptor beta chains presented below share a single source sample, sequenced in a study of Tregs in tolerant kidney transplant recipients. The data were produced by immunoSEQ multiplex PCR, yet TCRdb's version contains in-frame clones alone and is incomplete. The sample shows about 30,000 clones, and around an eighth sits with its ten largest clones. The sample here was CD8+ T cells from blood, taken before the transplant. Source of these receptors: a human donor who received a combined kidney and bone marrow transplant.

As concerns this clone: The read is 3 residues too short to cover the CDR3 end, so that end is filled in from the germline J gene. The V call is TRBV5-1, the J call TRBJ2-7; 8 bases align to TRBD1. CDR1 SGHRS and CDR2 YFSETQ come from the germline V gene. The CDR3 loop spans 14 amino acids. Trimming removed 4 bases from V and 6 bases from J; junction bases left unmatched: 9. CDR3 bases read: TGCGCCAGCAGCGCCTGGACAGGGAGCCGCGAG. It yields the protein CASSAWTGSRE. The whole CDR3 is CASSAWTGSREQYF.

In the case of this clone: The CDR3 extends 3 residues past the end of the read, so its final part is completed from the germline J gene. This sequence joins TRBV5-6 and TRBJ2-7; TRBD1 aligns across 9 bases. Germline V gene lookup returns CDR1 SGHDT and CDR2 YYEEEE. The CDR3 covers 13 residues. Trimming removed 2 bases from V and 6 bases from J; junction bases left unmatched: 3. The DNA read from the CDR3 is TGTGCCAGCAGCTTCGGGACAGGGACCGAG. Translation: CASSFGTGTE. The entire CDR3 is CASSFGTGTEQYF. The variable domain in full, with the rest retrieved from reference TRBV5-6 and TRBJ2-7, is DAGVTQSPTHLIKTRGQQVTLRCSPKSGHDTVSWYQQALGQGPQFIFQYYEEEERQRGNFPDRFSGHQFPNYSSELNVNALLLGDSALYLCASSFGTGTEQYFGPGTRLTVT.

As for this clone: The CDR3 end is not reached by the read, which stops 3 residues before it; the germline J gene fills it in. J is TRBJ2-7 and V is TRBV2; TRBD2 matches at 7 bases. The germline V gene has CDR1 SNHLY and CDR2 FYNNEI. The CDR3 length is 13 residues. Incomplete CDR3 DNA: TGTGCGCTAAGAGAGCGGGGAAGCTACGAG. It codes for CALRERGSYE. The CDR3 in full is CALRERGSYEQYF.

CDR3 in amino acids: CASRATSGGLNEQFF. The CDR3 DNA, read in part, is TGTGCCAGTAGGGCGACTAGCGGGGGGCTCAATGAG. The V and J genes are TRBV19 and TRBJ2-1; 13 positions match TRBD2. The CDR3 end falls 3 residues outside the read, so it is completed with the germline J gene. This CDR3 is 15 amino acids long. CDR1 LNHDA and CDR2 SQIVND come from the germline V gene (reference sequence). The V and J ends lost 6 bases and 6 bases, in that order; junction bases with no gene match: 5.

Note on this clone: Coverage ceases 3 residues before the CDR3 finishes, and the germline J gene fills in the end. The V and J genes are TRBV18 and TRBJ2-1; no clear D gene. From germline, CDR1 is KGHSH and CDR2 LQKENI. Deletions cut 1 base from V and 0 bases from J, with 4 bases between. There are 14 residues in the CDR3. The covered CDR3 bases are TGTGCCAGCTCACCACTCGGCTCCTACAATGAG. It yields the protein CASSPLGSYNE. The entire CDR3 sequence reads CASSPLGSYNEQFF.

Points on this clone: The read halts 3 residues ahead of the CDR3 end, with the missing end drawn from the germline J gene. The genes are TRBV7-8 and TRBJ2-7, with TRBD2 as a possible D gene (6 bases). CDR1 is SGHVS and CDR2 is FQNEAQ in the germline V gene. V lost 4 bases and J 5 bases, leaving 18 bases between the germline ends. CDR3 length equals 15 residues. This CDR3 reads CASSSLSGGVHEQYF. Incomplete CDR3 DNA: TGTGCCAGCAGCTCCCTTAGCGGAGGCGTCCACGAG.

In regard to this clone: The DNA ends 3 residues before the CDR3 does, and the rest of the CDR3 is filled in from the germline J gene. The gene calls are TRBV29-1 and TRBJ2-7; 8 bases map to TRBD1. Trimming removed 5 bases from V and 3 bases from J; junction bases left unmatched: 6. Germline V gives CDR1 SQVTM, CDR2 ANQGSEA. CDR3 length: 13 residues. CDR3 DNA (partial): TGCAGCGTTACCGGGACAGGTAGCTACGAG. Protein sequence: CSVTGTGSYE. The whole CDR3 protein is CSVTGTGSYEQYF.

The CDR3 DNA, read in part, is TGTGCCAGTAGTATGGGGACAGGGGGAGTCTACGAG. The encoded protein is CASSMGTGGVYE. The entire CDR3 is CASSMGTGGVYEQYF. The rearrangement links TRBV19 to TRBJ2-7, with 11 nucleotides matching TRBD1. From the germline J gene comes the end of the CDR3, since the read stops 3 residues before it. Germline assignment: CDR1 LNHDA and CDR2 SQIVND (reference sequence). Germline trimming cut 3 bases from V and 3 bases from J; bases unmatched to any gene: 4. CDR3 length equals 15 residues.

Turning to this clone: The read halts 3 residues ahead of the CDR3 end, with the missing end drawn from the germline J gene. The gene calls are TRBV7-3 and TRBJ2-7; tentative D call: TRBD2 (6 bases). Looked up from germline, CDR1 is SGHTA and CDR2 is FQGTGA. The CDR3 is 15 residues long. V was shortened by 3 bases and J by 0 bases, with 12 bases between the two germline ends. Incomplete CDR3 DNA: TGTGCCAGCAGCTTCATAAGCGGGCCCTCCTACGAG. It is translated as CASSFISGPSYE. The entire CDR3 sequence reads CASSFISGPSYEQYF.

Of note for this clone: The read ends 3 residues before the CDR3 terminus; that terminus is restored from the germline J gene. The V and J genes are TRBV7-9 and TRBJ2-1, with 7 bases matching TRBD1. Germline V lookup: CDR1 SEHNR, CDR2 FQNEAQ (reference sequence). Germline trimming cut 5 bases from V and 4 bases from J; bases unmatched to any gene: 8. The CDR3 covers 15 residues. The chain's CDR3 is CASSPRQGGYNEQFF. The sequenced CDR3 bases are TGTGCCAGCAGCCCCCGACAGGGTGGGTACAATGAG.

As to this clone: The missing CDR3 end, 3 residues past where the read stops, is filled in from the germline J gene. The chain links TRBV20-1 to TRBJ2-4; a weak D match, TRBD2 (6 bases). The V gene's germline CDR1 is DFQATT and CDR2 SNEGSKA (reference sequence). There are 16 residues in the CDR3. The ends were cut back, 5 bases at V and 0 bases at J, with 17 bases in the middle. The sequenced part of the CDR3 DNA is TGCAGTGCTTCTACGTTCGGGGGATTAGCCAAAAACATT. This gives the protein CSASTFGGLAKNI. The full CDR3 reads CSASTFGGLAKNIQYF.

For this clone: The read ends 3 residues before the CDR3 terminus; that terminus is restored from the germline J gene. This chain uses TRBV19 with TRBJ2-2; D is ambiguous. The CDR3 extends over 14 amino acids. V lost 5 bases, J lost 0 bases, and 7 bases lay in between. The germline V gene encodes CDR1 LNHDA and CDR2 SQIVND (reference sequence). The CDR3 here is CASSPQANTGELFF. CDR3 bases read: TGTGCCAGTAGTCCCCAGGCGAACACCGGGGAG.

Regarding this clone: The missing CDR3 end, 3 residues past where the read stops, is filled in from the germline J gene. The V call is TRBV19, the J call TRBJ2-1, with a tentative D call TRBD2 (5 bases). Germline lookup yields CDR1 LNHDA and CDR2 SQIVND (reference sequence). This CDR3 contains 14 residues. Trimming removed 5 bases at V and 2 bases at J, with 10 bases between. The CDR3 is CASSERNPYNEQFF. The covered CDR3 bases are TGTGCCAGTAGTGAGCGGAACCCCTACAATGAG.

As regards this clone: The read comes to an end 3 residues before the CDR3 does, leaving the germline J gene to fill in the end. V and J are TRBV5-3 and TRBJ2-5; D unresolved. TRBV5-3 is an open reading frame, and its role is uncertain. This CDR3 contains 13 residues. The V end was cut by 0 bases, the J end by 7 bases, with 10 bases between. CDR3 DNA, as far as it was read: TGTGCCAGAAGCTTGGGAGATTACGGGACC. This translates into CARSLGDYGT. The CDR3 as a whole reads CARSLGDYGTQYF.

Notes on this clone: The read comes to an end 3 residues before the CDR3 does, leaving the germline J gene to fill in the end. The V call is TRBV7-6, the J call TRBJ2-5; 8 bases fit TRBD1. V shed 6 bases, J shed 5 bases, and the junction held 14 bases outside the gene matches. Germline assignment: CDR1 SGHVS and CDR2 FNYEAQ. The CDR3 contains 16 residues. CDR3 amino acids: CASSTNRGRYAETQYF. The covered CDR3 bases are TGTGCCAGCAGTACCAACAGGGGGAGGTACGCGGAGACC. Filled out from reference TRBV7-6 and TRBJ2-5, the complete variable domain reads GAGVSQSPRYKVTKRGQDVALRCDPISGHVSLYWYRQALGQGPEFLTYFNYEAQQDKSGLPNDRFSAERPEGSISTLTIQRTEQRDSAMYRCASSTNRGRYAETQYFGPGTRLLVL.

The DNA read from the CDR3 is TGTGCCAGCAGAAGGGTTAATGAG. It specifies CASRRVNE. The whole CDR3 reads CASRRVNEQFF. The V call is TRBV27, the J call TRBJ2-1; no definite D call. The CDR3 goes on 3 residues after the read ends, and that part is filled in from the germline J gene. The CDR3 sequence is 11 residues long. The germline V and J ends were trimmed by 6 bases and 7 bases, with 7 bases remaining between them. CDR1 and CDR2 from the germline V gene are MNHEY and SMNVEV (reference sequence).

In the case of this clone: The CDR3 end is not reached by the read, which stops 3 residues before it; the germline J gene fills it in. The V call is TRBV18, the J call TRBJ1-4, with D hard to call. The CDR3 contains 18 residues. The V and J ends lost 4 bases and 8 bases respectively, with 26 bases between them. CDR1 KGHSH and CDR2 LQKENI come from the germline V gene. Partial CDR3 DNA: TGTGCCAGCTCACGCAGACCTCCCCAGGAGCCGGGGTTGGAAAAA. Translating gives CASSRRPPQEPGLEK. The complete CDR3 protein is CASSRRPPQEPGLEKLFF.

Comments on this clone: The read stops 3 residues short of the end of the CDR3; the missing end is completed from the germline J gene. This chain links TRBV7-8 with TRBJ2-7; 11 nucleotides align to TRBD2. The V and J ends lost 4 bases and 1 base, in that order; junction bases with no gene match: 9. In germline, CDR1 is SGHVS, CDR2 FQNEAQ. This CDR3 contains 17 residues. The CDR3 DNA, read in part, is TGTGCCAGCAGCTGGTTCCCCGGGACTAGCGGTTCCTACGAG. Its protein product is CASSWFPGTSGSYE. The entire CDR3 sequence reads CASSWFPGTSGSYEQYF.

As regards this clone: The sequence runs out 3 residues before the end of the CDR3; the remainder is reconstructed from the germline J gene. This chain links TRBV11-2 with TRBJ2-6; D remains unclear. This CDR3 is 14 amino acids long. From germline, CDR1 is SGHAT and CDR2 FQNNGV. Trimming removed 3 bases at V and 1 base at J, with 4 bases between. The CDR3 region is CASSFRSGANVLTF. The sequenced CDR3 bases are TGTGCCAGCAGCTTTCGTTCTGGGGCCAACGTC. The complete variable domain, with remaining parts taken from reference TRBV11-2 and TRBJ2-6, reads EAGVAQSPRYKIIEKRQSVAFWCNPISGHATLYWYQQILGQGPKLLIQFQNNGVVDDSQLPKDRFSAERLKGVDSTLKIQPAKLEDSAVYLCASSFRSGANVLTFGAGSRLTVL.

With respect to this clone: The CDR3 end falls 3 residues outside the read, so it is completed with the germline J gene. The chain is built from TRBV6-1 and TRBJ1-5, with a tentative D call TRBD1 (5 bases). CDR3 length: 15 amino acids. CDR1 and CDR2 from the germline V gene are MNHNS and SASEGT. The germline V and J ends were trimmed by 4 bases and 6 bases, with 16 bases remaining between them. CDR3: CASSVAGLGFQPQHF. The CDR3 bases that were read are TGTGCCAGCAGTGTGGCGGGGCTTGGATTTCAGCCC.

As regards this clone: The CDR3 end is not reached by the read, which stops 3 residues before it; the germline J gene fills it in. The V and J genes are TRBV5-6 and TRBJ2-3, with 7 bases aligning to TRBD1. The CDR3 extends over 14 amino acids. The trim removed 2 bases at V and 5 bases at J, leaving 5 bases unmatched. The germline CDR1 and CDR2 sequences are SGHDT and YYEEEE. CDR3 DNA, as far as it was read: TGTGCCAGCAGCTTTGGGACAGCTATAGATACG. It encodes CASSFGTAIDT. Given in full, the CDR3 is CASSFGTAIDTQYF.

Note on this clone: The read gets to within 3 residues of the CDR3 end, and the germline J gene fills in the rest. The V call is TRBV7-8, the J call TRBJ2-3; 10 positions agree with TRBD2. V trimming: 4 bases; J trimming: 0 bases; junction bases outside the gene matches: 1. Germline-derived CDR1 and CDR2 are SGHVS and FQNEAQ. This CDR3 has 15 residues. CDR3 in amino acids: CASSWGLASTDTQYF. The DNA read from the CDR3 is TGTGCCAGCAGCTGGGGACTAGCGAGCACAGATACG.

As to this clone: Germline and junction disagree at one end, which may indicate a read error. From the germline J gene comes the end of the CDR3, since the read stops 3 residues before it. This chain joins TRBV7-7 and TRBJ1-5; 9 bases are a match to TRBD1. The CDR3 has 17 amino acids. The V gene's germline CDR1 is SSHAT and CDR2 FNYEAQ (reference sequence). The covered CDR3 bases are TGTGCTAGCAGGCCTCCGGACAGGGGACATAGCAATCAGCCC. Its translation: CASRPPDRGHSNQP. The complete CDR3 reads CASRPPDRGHSNQPQHF.

About this clone itself: The read terminates 3 residues before the CDR3 end, so the remaining end is supplied by the germline J gene. The V call is TRBV7-3, the J call TRBJ2-1; 12 nucleotides agree with TRBD2. V was clipped by 3 bases and J by 8 bases; unmatched bases: 2. The CDR3 loop spans 14 amino acids. Germline V CDR1 and CDR2: SGHTA, FQGTGA. The CDR3 sequence: CASSLRLAGDEQFF. Incomplete CDR3 DNA: TGTGCCAGCAGCTTGAGACTAGCGGGAGATGAG.

For this clone: The read ends 3 residues early relative to the CDR3; the germline J gene fills the gap. The chain has TRBV10-3 and TRBJ2-1; no reliable D call. V lost 2 bases, J lost 9 bases, and 8 bases lay in between. CDR1 ENHRY and CDR2 SYGVKD come from the germline V gene. CDR3 length equals 12 residues. The CDR3 bases that were read are TGTGCCATCAGTGAGCCCGGTGGTGAG. Amino acid sequence: CAISEPGGE. The whole CDR3 is CAISEPGGEQFF.

In regard to this clone: The read finishes 3 residues shy of the CDR3 end, and the germline J gene is used to complete it. This rearrangement joins TRBV7-2 to TRBJ2-1; D unresolved. V lost 3 bases to trimming and J lost 9 bases, with 9 bases between them. The CDR3 loop spans 12 amino acids. The germline V gene has CDR1 SGHTA and CDR2 FQGNSA. CDR3 DNA (partial): TGTGCCAGCAGCTTCTCCACGGTTGAG. This translates into CASSFSTVE. The entire CDR3 protein is CASSFSTVEQFF.

Remarks on this clone: The sequenced fragment ends 3 residues before the CDR3 boundary, so the rest is inferred from the germline J gene. This rearrangement joins TRBV7-9 to TRBJ2-1; TRBD2 agrees at 9 bases. The V and J ends lost 1 base and 8 bases, in that order; junction bases with no gene match: 6. Germline V gene data show CDR1 as SEHNR and CDR2 as FQNEAQ (reference sequence). The CDR3 totals 15 residues. CDR3 sequence: CASSLVLAGAYEQFF. The sequenced part of the CDR3 DNA is TGTGCCAGCAGCTTAGTGTTAGCGGGAGCCTATGAG.

Comment on this clone: Sequencing ends 3 residues short of the CDR3 end; the germline J gene provides the rest. The chain is built from TRBV30 and TRBJ2-7, with D maybe TRBD1 (6 bases). CDR3 length: 13 amino acids. The germline CDR1 and CDR2 sequences are GTSNPN and SVGIG (reference sequence). V lost 2 bases and J lost 3, with 11 bases in between. The DNA read from the CDR3 is TGTGCCTGGAGTTCGGGACACGGCTACGAG. Translated, it gives CAWSSGHGYE. The CDR3 in its entirety is CAWSSGHGYEQYF.

As regards this clone: The read gets to within 3 residues of the CDR3 end, and the germline J gene fills in the rest. The chain is built from TRBV19 and TRBJ2-7, with D perhaps TRBD1 or TRBD2 (5 bases each). From germline, CDR1 is LNHDA and CDR2 SQIVND (reference sequence). The CDR3 totals 14 residues. Trimming removed 1 base at V and 3 bases at J, with 10 bases between. The sequenced CDR3 bases are TGTGCCAGTAGTATAGTAGGGGAGAACTACGAG. It yields the protein CASSIVGENYE. The whole CDR3 region reads CASSIVGENYEQYF.

Note on this clone: The sequence runs out 3 residues before the end of the CDR3; the remainder is reconstructed from the germline J gene. The chain couples TRBV10-2 to TRBJ2-1; D is unclear. From germline, CDR1 is WSHSY and CDR2 SAAADI. The CDR3 spans 12 residues. Trimming took off 0 bases at V and 7 bases at J, with 4 bases between the two ends. CDR3 in amino acids: CASSESRNEQFF. Partial CDR3 DNA: TGCGCCAGCAGTGAGTCGAGGAATGAG.